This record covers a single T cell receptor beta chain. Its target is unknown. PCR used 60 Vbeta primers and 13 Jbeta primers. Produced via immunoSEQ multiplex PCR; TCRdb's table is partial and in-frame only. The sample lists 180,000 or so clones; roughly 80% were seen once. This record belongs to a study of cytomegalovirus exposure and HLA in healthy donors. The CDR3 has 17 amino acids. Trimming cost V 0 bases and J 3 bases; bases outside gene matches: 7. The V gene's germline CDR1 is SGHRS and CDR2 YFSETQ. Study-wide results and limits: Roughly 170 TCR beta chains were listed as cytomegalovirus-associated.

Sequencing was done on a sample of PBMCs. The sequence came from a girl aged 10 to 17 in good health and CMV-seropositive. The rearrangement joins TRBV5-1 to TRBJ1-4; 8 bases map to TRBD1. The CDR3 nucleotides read TGCGCCAGCAGCTTGGAGTTCGACAGGGGATCTAATGAAAAACTGTTTTTT. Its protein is CASSLEFDRGSNEKLFF.